These 26 T cell receptor beta chains were sequenced from one sample in a study of beta chain features in type 1 diabetes. Expressed TCRB transcripts were sequenced after all isolated RNA was converted to cDNA. Method: immunoSEQ multiplex PCR; TCRdb's copy keeps in-frame clones and lacks some. Of around 200,000 clones in the sample, approximately 13% were seen once. The sample consisted of central memory CD4+ T cells from blood. These receptors were obtained from a woman aged 18-29 years in good health.

The table lists this clone with a few counts. The chain links TRBV10-3 to TRBJ2-7; 9 bases fit TRBD2. The CDR3 runs to 15 residues. The junction had 8 bases not matched to a gene; V was cut back by 4 bases and J by 4 bases. Germline values: CDR1 ENHRY, CDR2 SYGVKD. CDR3 nucleotide sequence: TGTGCCATCAGTGGACGGACTAGCGACCGATACGAGCAGTACTTC. It specifies CAISGRTSDRYEQYF.

This clone was counted many times. The V call is TRBV7-9, the J call TRBJ2-7; D may be TRBD2 (5 bases). V was shortened by 3 bases and J by 4 bases, with 10 bases between the two germline ends. Germline CDR1 SEHNR, CDR2 FQNEAQ (reference sequence). CDR3 length equals 13 residues. The CDR3 DNA sequence: TGTGCCAGCAGCTTTGGACTGACTTACGAGCAGTACTTC. As protein: CASSFGLTYEQYF.

The table lists this clone with a few counts. The V and J genes are TRBV11-2 and TRBJ2-1; TRBD2 matches at 11 bases. Germline CDR1 is SGHAT and CDR2 is FQNNGV. V dropped 1 base and J dropped 10; count of bases not matched to a gene: 15. The CDR3 spans 18 residues. CDR3 protein: CASSLGGLASGRLGEQFF. As DNA, the CDR3 is TGTGCCAGCAGCTTAGGAGGGTTGGCTAGCGGGAGGCTTGGGGAGCAGTTCTTC.

This clone was counted at least ten times. This chain uses TRBV2 with TRBJ2-2; D gene uncertain. Trimming cost V 5 bases and J 2 bases, with 6 bases left between them. The CDR3 length is 13 residues. Germline assignment: CDR1 SNHLY and CDR2 FYNNEI. CDR3 amino acids: CASSSRNTGELFF. CDR3 DNA: TGTGCCAGCAGTTCTAGAAACACCGGGGAGCTGTTTTTT.

This clone turned up a few times. The chain carries TRBV30 and TRBJ1-5, with no clear D. The V and J ends lost 1 base and 6 bases respectively, with 7 bases between them. This CDR3 region has 12 residues. CDR1 is GTSNPN, CDR2 SVGIG, per germline (reference sequence). The CDR3 reads CAWSGASQPQHF. The CDR3 DNA is TGTGCCTGGAGTGGGGCCAGTCAGCCCCAGCATTTT.

The chain joins TRBV18 to TRBJ1-2, with D tentatively TRBD1 (6 bases). The V and J ends lost 2 bases and 7 bases respectively, with 20 bases between them. The CDR3 contains 16 residues. Germline V CDR1 and CDR2: KGHSH, LQKENI. CDR3 sequence reads: CASSPASGQGTGGYTF. Written as DNA, the CDR3 is TGTGCCAGCTCACCAGCATCTGGCCAGGGGACCGGTGGCTACACCTTC.

The J gene is TRBJ2-1, the V gene TRBV19, with 7 nucleotides matching TRBD2. The CDR3 totals 16 residues. V lost 4 bases to trimming and J lost 5 bases; unmatched junction nucleotides: 11. The germline CDR1 and CDR2 sequences are LNHDA and SQIVND (reference sequence). In nucleotides, the CDR3 is TGTGCCAGTAGTAAAGTCGGTGGGGCGGGGGACAATGAGCAGTTCTTC. Amino acid sequence: CASSKVGGAGDNEQFF. Full variable domain (rest looked up from reference TRBV19 and TRBJ2-1): DGGITQSPKYLFRKEGQNVTLSCEQNLNHDAMYWYRQDPGQGLRLIYYSQIVNDFQKGDIAEGYSVSREKKESFPLTVTSAQKNPTAFYLCASSKVGGAGDNEQFFGPGTRLTVL.

This chain connects TRBV18 to TRBJ2-1, with 9 bases aligning to TRBD1. The CDR3 extends over 16 amino acids. V gave up 8 bases and J gave up 9 bases; unmatched junction bases: 17. Germline V gene data show CDR1 as KGHSH and CDR2 as LQKENI. The CDR3 DNA is TGTGCCAGCCATGGAGGCGGGACAGGGAGGAACGGTGAGCAGTTCTTC. Its protein product is CASHGGGTGRNGEQFF.

The chain employs TRBV15 and TRBJ2-2, with D unclear. CDR1 and CDR2 from the germline V gene are LNHNV and YYDKDF (reference sequence). The length of the CDR3 is 13 residues. V lost 2 bases to trimming and J lost 8 bases, with 9 bases between them. CDR3 loop: CATSRTPVGELFF. The DNA for the CDR3 is TGTGCCACCAGCAGAACACCCGTAGGGGAGCTGTTTTTT.

In its sample, this clone was seen a few times. The chain uses TRBV27 and TRBJ2-3; 10 bases are shared with TRBD1. V lost 3 bases to trimming and J lost 6 bases; unmatched junction nucleotides: 6. Germline V lookup: CDR1 MNHEY, CDR2 SMNVEV (reference sequence). CDR3 size: 15 residues. The CDR3 is CASSLRGTGVDTQYF. CDR3 DNA: TGTGCCAGCAGTTTGAGAGGGACAGGGGTTGATACGCAGTATTTT.

This chain connects TRBV7-3 to TRBJ2-3, with D possibly matching TRBD2 (5 bases). The CDR3 totals 13 residues. V was shortened by 5 bases and J by 0 bases, with 6 bases between the two germline ends. The germline CDR1 and CDR2 sequences are SGHTA and FQGTGA. CDR3 DNA: TGTGCCAGCAGCCTAGCAAGCACAGATACGCAGTATTTT. Protein product: CASSLASTDTQYF.

The CDR3 protein is CASSRNTGGTGELFF. The CDR3 DNA follows: TGTGCCAGCAGCCGAAACACGGGGGGCACCGGGGAGCTGTTTTTT. The chain recombines TRBV11-2 with TRBJ2-2; the match to TRBD2 covers 7 bases. The CDR3 has 15 residues. V trimming: 5 bases; J trimming: 4 bases; junction bases outside the gene matches: 7. Germline CDR1 reads SGHAT; CDR2 reads FQNNGV.

This clone has only a few counts. V gene TRBV13 combines with J gene TRBJ1-2, with 7 bases matching TRBD1. Trimming took 5 bases from V and 8 from J; bases not matched to a gene: 5. Germline CDR1 PRHDT, CDR2 FYEKMQ (reference sequence). This CDR3 is built from 12 residues. The DNA of the CDR3 is TGTGCCAGCAGCACCCGACAGGGCGGCTACACCTTC. As protein: CASSTRQGGYTF.

This rearrangement joins TRBV15 to TRBJ2-1; D uncertain. CDR1 LNHNV and CDR2 YYDKDF come from the germline V gene (reference sequence). The CDR3 is 14 amino acids. Trimming left V 1 base short and J 3 bases short, with 7 bases between. As DNA, the CDR3 is TGTGCCACCAGCAGAGCGGCGGTCTACAATGAGCAGTTCTTC. Protein sequence: CATSRAAVYNEQFF.

The chain couples TRBV23-1 to TRBJ2-1; no clear D gene. TRBV23-1 is recorded as an ORF, its role being uncertain. This CDR3 has 18 amino acids. V lost 2 bases, J lost 4 bases, and 21 bases lay in between. The CDR3 DNA sequence: TGCGCCAGCAGTCAACCCTCCGCAATCTCCCAGGATTACAATGAGCAGTTCTTC. Its translation: CASSQPSAISQDYNEQFF.

There are a few counts of this clone. The chain is built from TRBV29-1 and TRBJ2-1, with a weak D call TRBD1 (8 bases). The CDR3 spans 15 residues. CDR1 and CDR2 (germline): SQVTM, ANQGSEA. V was trimmed by 6 bases and J by 8 bases, leaving 23 bases between them. Here the CDR3 reads CSVRYRGGLSDEQFF. CDR3 nucleotide sequence: TGCAGCGTCCGTTACAGGGGGGGCCTTTCGGATGAGCAGTTCTTC.

The chain couples TRBV25-1 to TRBJ2-1; 12 bases align to TRBD2. The CDR3 totals 16 residues. The germline CDR1 and CDR2 sequences are MGHDK and SYGVNS. Trimming removed 5 bases from V and 5 bases from J; junction bases left unmatched: 7. The CDR3 nucleotides are TGTGCCAGCAGTTCCCGACTAGCGGGAGTTGACAATGAGCAGTTCTTC. Translating gives CASSSRLAGVDNEQFF.

The chain uses TRBV18 and TRBJ1-1; D call uncertain. The germline CDR1 and CDR2 sequences are KGHSH and LQKENI. Trimming left V 2 bases short and J 1 base short, with 14 bases between. The CDR3 consists of 16 residues. The CDR3 DNA sequence: TGTGCCAGCTCACCAAATTCTGGGCAGACGAACACTGAAGCTTTCTTT. This encodes CASSPNSGQTNTEAFF.

This chain connects TRBV5-4 to TRBJ2-4; tentatively, D is TRBD2 (6 bases). Trimming stripped 2 bases from V and 8 bases from J, with 14 bases between. Per the germline V gene, CDR1 is SGHNT and CDR2 is YYREEE (reference sequence). The CDR3 is 14 residues long. CDR3 residues: CASSFRREGDIQYF. The CDR3 DNA is TGTGCCAGCAGCTTCAGGCGGGAAGGTGACATTCAGTACTTC.

This clone occurred a few times. The chain couples TRBV5-1 to TRBJ2-3, with 10 positions matching TRBD2. This CDR3 contains 16 residues. Per germline, CDR1 SGHRS and CDR2 YFSETQ. V lost 0 bases, J lost 5 bases, and 6 bases stayed unmatched. CDR3 bases: TGCGCCAGCAGCTTGGCCTCGGTAGCGGGAGGAGATACGCAGTATTTT. This codes for CASSLASVAGGDTQYF.

This chain links TRBV6-6 with TRBJ1-1; 7 nucleotides agree with TRBD1. In germline, CDR1 is MNHNY, CDR2 SVGAGI (reference sequence). Trimming cost V 6 bases and J 3 bases; bases outside gene matches: 7. This CDR3 region has 14 residues. CDR3 protein: CASRFGTEDTEAFF. CDR3 nucleotides: TGTGCCAGCAGGTTTGGGACAGAAGACACTGAAGCTTTCTTT.

The table lists this clone with a few counts. The gene calls are TRBV14 and TRBJ2-7; 8 positions agree with TRBD2. The V and J ends lost 4 bases and 2 bases, in that order; junction bases with no gene match: 4. In germline, CDR1 is SGHDN, CDR2 FVKESK. The CDR3 covers 14 residues. CDR3 residues: CASSLLAGTYEQYF. Written as DNA, the CDR3 is TGTGCCAGCAGCCTTCTAGCGGGCACCTACGAGCAGTACTTC. The full variable domain, completed using reference TRBV14 and TRBJ2-7, is EAGVTQFPSHSVIEKGQTVTLRCDPISGHDNLYWYRRVMGKEIKFLLHFVKESKQDESGMPNNRFLAERTGGTYSTLKVQPAELEDSGVYFCASSLLAGTYEQYFGPGTRLTVT.

The V and J genes are TRBV28 and TRBJ1-5; TRBD1 matches 7 bases. CDR3 size: 14 residues. Germline CDR1 is MDHEN and CDR2 is SYDVKM. The V and J ends lost 5 bases and 2 bases, in that order; junction bases with no gene match: 3. The CDR3 spells CASSADRGNQPQHF. As DNA, the CDR3 is TGTGCCAGCAGTGCCGACAGGGGCAATCAGCCCCAGCATTTT.

The table lists this clone with a few counts. This CDR3 is also generated by other DNA sequences in the sample. The chain links TRBV30 to TRBJ1-1, with TRBD1 matching 7 bases. J was trimmed by 1 base and V by 2 bases; bases with no gene match: 1. The length of the CDR3 is 13 residues. CDR1 is GTSNPN, CDR2 SVGIG, per germline (reference sequence). The CDR3 protein is CAWSRQGNTEAFF. The CDR3 DNA reads as TGTGCCTGGAGTCGACAGGGGAACACTGAAGCTTTCTTT. The full variable domain, completed using reference TRBV30 and TRBJ1-1, is SQTIHQWPATLVQPVGSPLSLECTVEGTSNPNLYWYRQAAGRGLQLLFYSVGIGQISSEVPQNLSASRPQDRQFILSSKKLLLSDSGFYLCAWSRQGNTEAFFGQGTRLTVV.

This clone was found a few times. The chain uses TRBV13 and TRBJ2-1; 7 bases agree with TRBD2. From germline, CDR1 is PRHDT and CDR2 FYEKMQ (reference sequence). This CDR3 is built from 16 residues. Unmatched junction bases numbered 19, after V lost 7 bases and J lost 10 bases. The CDR3 DNA reads TGTGCCAGCACCGCAAGTGGCGGGAGATCCGTCGGGGAGCAGTTCTTC. Residues: CASTASGGRSVGEQFF.

V gene TRBV6-5 combines with J gene TRBJ2-7; D may be TRBD1 (5 bases). V lost 5 bases and J lost 3, with 11 bases in between. Germline CDR1 is MNHEY and CDR2 is SVGAGI. This CDR3 has 13 residues. The CDR3 bases are TGTGCCAGCAGTAAGGGGCCCTTCTACGAGCAGTACTTC. The encoded protein is CASSKGPFYEQYF.